This TCR beta chain was identified during a study of cytomegalovirus exposure and HLA in healthy donors (dated by TCRdb to 2016 to 2017). Turning to the overall study: According to an earlier analysis of around 600 of the donors, 150 million to 200 million T cells yielded over 100 million unique TCR beta sequences and approximately 300 Gb of sequence data. Roughly 300 gigabases of sequencing data and roughly 81 million unique TCR sequences made up an early release that covered roughly 670 HLA-typed donors. The genetic ancestry cluster associated with self-reported Caucasian donors included approximately 85% of the roughly 360 genotyped donors. The study aimed to test whether signatures of past pathogen exposure could be identified by cataloging public T cell receptors. Using immunosequencing, the study profiled T cell repertoires from 500 to 800 subjects and related those repertoires to cytomegalovirus serostatus. Along with the roughly 710-subject first cohort, a separate validation cohort of about 110 different subjects was used. To predict cytomegalovirus infection status, the study combined high-throughput TCR immunosequencing, statistical association of individual TCRs with disease status, and machine learning. In a later analysis, previously published TCR beta repertoires from 666 donors were re-analyzed and high-resolution HLA genotyping was added so that TCR occurrence patterns could be studied. Rather than using new phenotypic data, the later analysis identified candidate immune exposures from TCR beta sequences and from how often those sequences occurred across donors. In an earlier analysis of roughly 600 of the donors, high-throughput TCR beta sequencing was used to judge whether each TCR beta V gene segment behaved as functional or pseudogenic. Alongside the repertoire data, information on donor age, sex, ethnicity and CMV serostatus was compiled. A later genetic analysis used genome-wide SNP genotypes for about 65% of the 666 donors, treating that subset as a discovery cohort. All discovery cohort repertoires had been generated on a single sequencing platform. Class I and class II HLA loci were covered by the typing at four-digit resolution. Typing coverage differed by locus: A, B, C, DRB1 and DQB1 were typed in roughly 629-640 donors, DQA1 in 500 to 550, DPA1 in nearly 610, and DPB1 in 400 to 480. Several DR-DQ haplotypes were handled as single units for association and clustering because linkage in the cohort was strong. Across approximately 420 genotyped donors of the cohort, an average of about 220,000 unique TCR beta nucleotide sequences per donor were sequenced, and 15% to 20% of those sequences were non-productive.

The cohort consisted of hundreds of healthy bone marrow donors. At the time of sampling, every cohort member was nominally healthy, though immune exposures that went unrecorded were likely present. The donor tested CMV seropositive and was one of the 289 seropositive cohort members. Each donor provided a peripheral blood sample, and peripheral blood mononuclear cells were used for TCR beta sequencing. The Qiagen DNeasy Blood Extraction Kit was used to extract genomic DNA from the blood cell samples. On this clone: The clone's antigen remains unknown. Base qualities are not provided; no much larger clone lies one nucleotide away.

Library creation used the immunoSEQ multiplex PCR assay. For the multiplex PCR, a mixture combining 60 forward primers for TCR Vbeta segments and 13 reverse primers for TCR Jbeta segments was used. The CDR3 region of rearranged TCR beta genes was amplified from genomic DNA with a multiplex PCR assay. On the Illumina HiSeq System, the amplified TCR beta libraries were sequenced as 87-base-pair reads. On the authors' methods: A later analysis tallied 70 million to 100 million unique TCR beta chains across the 640 or so repertoires, and some 10 million of those chains were shared by two or more donors. A nearest-neighbor algorithm error-corrected the raw reads and collapsed the reads into unique sequences, merging closely related sequences to remove PCR and sequencing errors. V, D and J gene segments were assigned by aligning CDR3 sequences to IMGT reference sequences. For a sequence to be retained, at least a six-nucleotide match to both a V gene segment and a J gene segment was required. Rearrangements were called productive when the CDR3 lacked stop codons and stayed in frame with V and J; all others were non-productive. Following IMGT convention, CDR3 was defined as the stretch from the second conserved V-encoded cysteine to the conserved J-encoded phenylalanine. The earlier analysis of some 580 of the donors excluded any sequence lacking an unambiguous match to a single V gene segment. An earlier analysis of a few hundred of the donors classified V segments as functional when productive rearrangements were above 56.7% and as segregating when the standard deviation between donors was above 5%. A statistical classification framework was built to diagnose cytomegalovirus status from the catalog of TCR beta chain sequences. In a later analysis, V and J genes were assigned by comparing TCR nucleotide sequences against IMGT/GENE-DB human TR gene sequences. The TCRdist pipeline was used in a later analysis to assign CDR3 sequences and most-parsimonious VDJ recombination scenarios. In a later analysis, each TCR beta chain was defined by its CDR3 amino acid sequence together with its V-gene family, and reads lacking a unique V-gene family were excluded. A later analysis removed roughly 590 highly shared, low-generation-probability nucleotide sequences to deal with suspected cross-contamination and a sequencing artifact. In a later analysis, a clonal expansion index was calculated for each public chain from normalized within-repertoire ranks of inferred template counts. In a later analysis, generation probabilities were computed using a VDJ recombination model fitted to out-of-frame rearrangements, and the results were checked against IGoR. In a later analysis, hypergeometric tests were used to score TCR-TCR, TCR-HLA and TCR-CMV co-occurrence, with a repertoire-size bias correction applied to TCR pairs. False discovery rates were estimated in a later analysis by permuting HLA or CMV assignments 20 times. In a later analysis, co-occurring TCRs were grouped with DBSCAN, and TCRdist sequence similarity was added when clustering was performed within HLA-allele-positive subsets. For co-occurrence clustering, repertoires with fewer than 30,000 or more than 120,000 public chains were excluded, along with about five repertoires with anomalous nucleotide sharing. The clones in this table, taken by TCRdb from immuneACCESS, are in-frame only. Not every clone is retained; where verified, under half of the shortfall comes from an unresolved V gene, and the cause of the rest is unknown. V and J calls and clone size are copied from that table; D and trimming were computed from the DNA. The sample table contains about 99,000 clones; only one count was recorded for roughly 85% of them. The ten largest make up roughly 6% of the sample.

The CDR1 and CDR2 encoded by the germline V gene are KGHSH and LQKENI. From V the trimming removes 6 bases and from J it removes 6 bases, while the gene matches leave 11 bases of the junction unaccounted for. The CDR3 covers 17 residues, taking in both the cysteine and the phenylalanine. Only the CDR3 DNA is retained, 51 bases long and in frame from the first base. General conclusions and limits of the study: Specific HLA alleles were associated with 18,000 or so TCR beta sequences at a false discovery rate of 0.05 in a later analysis. The 87-base-pair reads could not distinguish some IMGT-functional V segments, including TRBV6-2 and TRBV6-3, so those segments were excluded. Most TCR sequences were seen in very few donors, while some public TCRs were found in many individuals. Only TCR beta chains were sequenced in this cohort, and the absence of alpha or paired-chain data limited detectable features. In a later analysis, TCR association rates were found to vary across HLA loci, with the most associated TCRs seen for DRB1 alleles and the fewest for HLA-C alleles. Roughly uniform sequencing depth across donors was assumed in presence/absence analyses, although this assumption may not hold. Correlated functional status among segregating V segments might be attributable to linkage disequilibrium, but an unknown experimental factor could not be ruled out. In a later analysis, HLA-associated TCR beta chains showed more clonal expansion and lower generation probabilities than non-associated chains that were equally common. A group of highly shared sequence variants was considered likely to be a technical artifact of the sequencing pipeline. When HLA alleles, especially DR and DQ, strongly co-occurred, TCR associations were difficult to assign to individual alleles. In both the original and validation cohorts, the classifier was reported to diagnose cytomegalovirus status with high specificity and sensitivity. The study gave a list of 150 to 200 TCR beta chains associated with cytomegalovirus. An earlier analysis of roughly 570 of the donors showed that most TCR beta V segments appeared in productive rearrangements either about 87% or about 30% of the time, which broadly matched IMGT annotations. A further reported finding was that TCR beta sequences accurately predicted the HLA-A and HLA-B alleles for most subjects in the first cohort. Because some donors lacked HLA typing at each locus, the association tests relied only on the typed subset. According to the authors, the approach could potentially be generalized to other disease states and immunological phenotypes. Three of the identified cytomegalovirus-associated TCR beta chains were confirmed in vitro to be specific for cytomegalovirus antigens. Immune exposure information for the cohort was limited to CMV serostatus. A later analysis reported that several top co-occurrence clusters appeared linked to parvovirus B19, influenza, CMV and Epstein-Barr virus. According to a later genetic analysis, donors in an Asian-associated ancestry cluster had fewer N-insertions in productive TCRs than the approximately 700-donor mean. A later genetic analysis associated a missense DCLRE1C variant with V-gene and J-gene trimming of TCR beta chains, and an independent cohort replicated the association. Over 15 rarely observed V segments, including chromosome 9 orphons, were excluded from the earlier analysis of a few hundred of the donors because counts were too low. A later analysis found that most CMV-associated TCR beta chains appeared HLA-restricted, with HLA associations seemingly driven largely by CMV exposure.

The rearrangement combines TRBV18 with TRBJ1-4, with 12 middle bases fitting TRBD1. Input material: PBMCs. This TCR derives from a man in his 60s in good health and CMV-seropositive. The nucleotides are TGTGCCAGCTCTCACAAGGGGGACAGGGGGCGCGATGAAAAACTGTTTTTT. Its translation reads: CASSHKGDRGRDEKLFF.